The sequence of this T cell receptor (beta chain) was determined in a study of shared clonotypes between healthy human individuals. The study, taken as a whole, reports: Estimated clonotype richness was generally higher in naive than memory subsets. Investigators collected only blood, and repertoires in tissues likely differ.

Clones were sequenced by immunoSEQ multiplex PCR, and TCRdb holds only the in-frame ones, with some missing. The table records 950,000 to 1,300,000 clones, around 76% of them present only once. With respect to this clone: The antigen remains unidentified.

The sequence was collected from a man aged 18-30 years in good health. The sequenced sample consisted of memory CD4+ T cells sorted from blood. Subset reported: CD45RA-negative fraction.

The CDR3 is CASSPIGVSGGKSGANVLTF. CDR3 DNA: TGTGCCAGCAGTCCGATAGGGGTGAGCGGGGGGAAATCTGGGGCCAACGTCCTGACTTTC. This chain links TRBV28 with TRBJ2-6, with TRBD2 identical over 9 bases. Germline CDR1 is MDHEN and CDR2 is SYDVKM. Unmatched junction bases numbered 15, after V lost 5 bases and J lost 1 base. The CDR3 contains 20 residues.